These 5 T cell receptor beta chains share one sample of origin, sequenced in a study of early T cells in non-severe SARS-CoV-2 infection. TCRdb reprocessed the 5' RACE reads with MiXCR, giving one entry per CDR3 protein. The sample has fewer than 50,000 distinct CDR3 sequences, roughly 7.3% seen once. Source material: whole blood. These receptors were obtained from an adult who was a healthcare worker with PCR-confirmed SARS-CoV-2 infection or an uninfected control (not recorded which).

This clonotype has at least ten counts. The genes are TRBV7-2 and TRBJ1-2; D gene uncertain. CDR3 length equals 15 residues. Germline CDR1 and CDR2: SGHTA and FQGNSA. V gave up 0 bases and J gave up 2 bases, with 10 bases separating them. CDR3 nucleotides: TGTGCCAGCAGCTTAGCCTCCGGGCCCAACTATGGCTACACCTTC. Translation gives CASSLASGPNYGYTF.

The rearrangement links TRBV9 to TRBJ1-2, with D maybe TRBD1 (6 bases). The CDR3 consists of 13 residues. With 3 bases removed from V and 6 bases from J, the gap between germline ends came to 12 bases. CDR1 is SGDLS and CDR2 is YYNGEE in the germline V gene. CDR3 nucleotides: TGTGCCAGCAGCGCTGACAGGCTTCATGGCTACACCTTC. Translated: CASSADRLHGYTF.

This clonotype was observed at least ten times. The chain couples TRBV12-3 or TRBV12-4 to TRBJ2-7; the D gene is possibly TRBD1 (5 bases). Trimming stripped 6 bases from V and 0 bases from J, with 15 bases between. CDR3 length: 15 residues. In DNA, the CDR3 is TGTGCCAGCAGGAAAGATACAGGTAGCTCCTACGAGCAGTACTTC. As protein: CASRKDTGSSYEQYF.

This clonotype was detected ten times or more. The chain has TRBV29-1 and TRBJ2-4; D is perhaps TRBD2 (6 bases). CDR3 length equals 16 residues. V lost 4 bases to trimming and J lost 7 bases, with 23 bases between them. Germline V lookup: CDR1 SQVTM, CDR2 ANQGSEA. Here the CDR3 reads CSVVFLRAGIWNIQYF. The CDR3 DNA reads as TGCAGCGTTGTATTTCTCAGGGCGGGGATATGGAACATTCAGTACTTC.

This clonotype was picked up many times. V usage is TRBV5-1 and J usage is TRBJ2-7, with 8 bases matching TRBD2. This CDR3 is 14 amino acids long. Losses at the gene ends were 2 bases for V and 3 bases for J; bases not matched to a gene: 4. The germline gives CDR1 SGHRS, CDR2 YFSETQ. CDR3 bases: TGCGCCAGCAGCTTTTTGCTAGCGGGCTACGAGCAGTACTTC. Translated, it gives CASSFLLAGYEQYF.